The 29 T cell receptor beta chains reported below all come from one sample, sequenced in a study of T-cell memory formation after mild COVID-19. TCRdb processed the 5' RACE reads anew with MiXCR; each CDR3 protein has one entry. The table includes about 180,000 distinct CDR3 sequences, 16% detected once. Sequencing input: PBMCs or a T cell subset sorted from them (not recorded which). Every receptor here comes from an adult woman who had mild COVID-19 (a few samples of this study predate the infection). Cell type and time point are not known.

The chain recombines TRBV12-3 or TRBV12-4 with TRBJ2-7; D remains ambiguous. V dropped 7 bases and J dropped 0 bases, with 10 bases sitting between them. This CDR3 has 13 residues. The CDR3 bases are TGTGCCAGCAAGGGCAGGAACTCCTACGAGCAGTACTTC. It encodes CASKGRNSYEQYF.

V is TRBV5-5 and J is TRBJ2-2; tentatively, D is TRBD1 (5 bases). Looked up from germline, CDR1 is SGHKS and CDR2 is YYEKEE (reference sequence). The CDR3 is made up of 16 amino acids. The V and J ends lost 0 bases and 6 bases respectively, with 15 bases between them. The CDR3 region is CASSLAGLGIAGELFF. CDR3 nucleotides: TGTGCCAGCAGCTTGGCAGGGTTAGGGATCGCCGGGGAGCTGTTTTTT.

The chain's CDR3 is CSAEGLVDTQYF. The CDR3, as DNA: TGCAGCGCGGAGGGGTTGGTAGATACGCAGTATTTT. This chain uses TRBV29-1 with TRBJ2-3; D is possibly TRBD2 (6 bases). CDR1 SQVTM and CDR2 ANQGSEA come from the germline V gene. The CDR3 spans 12 residues. V dropped 7 bases and J dropped 5 bases, with 13 bases sitting between them.

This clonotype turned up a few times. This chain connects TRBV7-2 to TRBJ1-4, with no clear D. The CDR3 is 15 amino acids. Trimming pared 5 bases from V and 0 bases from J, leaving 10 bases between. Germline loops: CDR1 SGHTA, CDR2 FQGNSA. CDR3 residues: CASSRMRTTNEKLFF. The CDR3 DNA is TGTGCCAGCAGCCGTATGAGAACAACTAATGAAAAACTGTTTTTT.

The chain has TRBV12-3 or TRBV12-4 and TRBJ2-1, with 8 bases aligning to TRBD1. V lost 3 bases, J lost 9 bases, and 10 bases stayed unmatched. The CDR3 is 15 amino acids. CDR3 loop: CASSFGQGADGEQFF. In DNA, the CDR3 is TGTGCCAGCAGTTTCGGGCAGGGGGCTGACGGTGAGCAGTTCTTC.

CDR3 sequence: CASSQDLLMGSGANVLTF. The CDR3 nucleotides read TGCGCCAGCAGCCAAGATTTGTTGATGGGGTCTGGGGCCAACGTCCTGACTTTC. The chain recombines TRBV4-3 with TRBJ2-6; D is undetermined. CDR3 length equals 18 residues. Germline V gene sequence: CDR1 LGHNA, CDR2 YSLEER. With 0 bases removed from V and 1 base from J, the gap between germline ends came to 13 bases.

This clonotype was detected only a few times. CDR3 DNA: TGTGCCAGCAGCAGGGGGATGGATGGCTACACCTTC. Translated: CASSRGMDGYTF. The V call is TRBV12-3 or TRBV12-4, the J call TRBJ1-2, with TRBD1 matching 7 bases. The CDR3 length is 12 residues. V lost 6 bases to trimming and J lost 6 bases; unmatched junction nucleotides: 4.

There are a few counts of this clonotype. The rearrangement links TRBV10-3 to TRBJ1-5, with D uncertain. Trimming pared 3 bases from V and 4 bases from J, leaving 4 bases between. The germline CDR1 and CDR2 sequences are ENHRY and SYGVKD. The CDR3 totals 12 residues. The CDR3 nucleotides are TGTGCCATCAGTGACAGGAATCAGCCCCAGCATTTT. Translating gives CAISDRNQPQHF.

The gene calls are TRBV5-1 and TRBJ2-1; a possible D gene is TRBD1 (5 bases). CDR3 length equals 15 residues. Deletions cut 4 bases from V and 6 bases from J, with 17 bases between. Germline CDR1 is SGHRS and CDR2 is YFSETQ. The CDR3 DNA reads TGCGCCAGCAGCCCGCTCGTAACAGGTACCAATGAGCAGTTCTTC. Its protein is CASSPLVTGTNEQFF.

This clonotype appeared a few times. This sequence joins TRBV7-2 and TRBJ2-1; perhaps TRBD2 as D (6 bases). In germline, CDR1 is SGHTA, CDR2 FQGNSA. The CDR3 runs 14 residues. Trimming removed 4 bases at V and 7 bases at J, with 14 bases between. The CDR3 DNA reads TGTGCCAGCAGCTCCCCTGGGCGGGGTAATGAGCAGTTCTTC. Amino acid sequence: CASSSPGRGNEQFF.

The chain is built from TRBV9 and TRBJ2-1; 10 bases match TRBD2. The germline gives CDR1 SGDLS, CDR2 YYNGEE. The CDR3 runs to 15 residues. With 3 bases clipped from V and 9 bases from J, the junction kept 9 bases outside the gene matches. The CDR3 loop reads CASSALAGRIVEQFF. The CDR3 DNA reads TGTGCCAGCAGCGCACTAGCGGGAAGGATTGTTGAGCAGTTCTTC.

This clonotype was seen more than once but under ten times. Here the CDR3 reads CSAAAGTSSTGELFF. DNA for the CDR3: TGCAGTGCAGCAGCCGGGACTAGCAGTACCGGGGAGCTGTTTTTT. The chain carries TRBV20-1 and TRBJ2-2, with TRBD2 identical over 9 bases. The CDR3 is made up of 15 amino acids. With V trimmed by 6 bases and J by 5 bases, 10 bases remained unmatched. Germline V lookup: CDR1 DFQATT, CDR2 SNEGSKA (reference sequence).

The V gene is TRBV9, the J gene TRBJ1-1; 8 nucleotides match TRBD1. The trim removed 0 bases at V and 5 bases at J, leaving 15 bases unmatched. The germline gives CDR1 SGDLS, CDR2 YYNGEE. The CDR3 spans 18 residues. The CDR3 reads CASSVGAIGGQGETEAFF. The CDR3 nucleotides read TGTGCCAGCAGCGTAGGGGCGATTGGAGGACAGGGTGAAACTGAAGCTTTCTTT.

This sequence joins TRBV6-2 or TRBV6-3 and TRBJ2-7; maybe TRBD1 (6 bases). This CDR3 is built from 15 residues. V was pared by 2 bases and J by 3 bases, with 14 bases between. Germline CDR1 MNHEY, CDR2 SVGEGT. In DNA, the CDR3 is TGTGCCAGCAGTTACCCACGGGACACAAACTACGAGCAGTACTTC. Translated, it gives CASSYPRDTNYEQYF.

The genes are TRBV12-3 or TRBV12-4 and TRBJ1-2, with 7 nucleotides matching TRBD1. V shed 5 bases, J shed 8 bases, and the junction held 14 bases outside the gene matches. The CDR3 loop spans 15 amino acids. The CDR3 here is CASSETGTPLRGYTF. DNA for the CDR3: TGTGCCAGCAGTGAGACAGGGACGCCCTTGAGAGGCTACACCTTC.

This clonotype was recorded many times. CDR3 sequence (DNA): TGCGCCAGCAGCTTGGCGGCAGGGAATACTTCACCCCTCCACTTT. Its translation: CASSLAAGNTSPLHF. The J gene is TRBJ1-6, the V gene TRBV5-1, with D maybe TRBD1 (5 bases). The CDR3 is 15 amino acids. Trimming pared 0 bases from V and 9 bases from J, leaving 13 bases between. Germline V gene data show CDR1 as SGHRS and CDR2 as YFSETQ.

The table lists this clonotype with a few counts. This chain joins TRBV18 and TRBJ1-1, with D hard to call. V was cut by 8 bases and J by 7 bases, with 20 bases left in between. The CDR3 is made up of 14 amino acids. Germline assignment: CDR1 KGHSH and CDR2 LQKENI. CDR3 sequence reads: CASREVSGTYEAFF. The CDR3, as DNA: TGTGCCAGCCGCGAAGTTTCAGGTACCTATGAAGCTTTCTTT.

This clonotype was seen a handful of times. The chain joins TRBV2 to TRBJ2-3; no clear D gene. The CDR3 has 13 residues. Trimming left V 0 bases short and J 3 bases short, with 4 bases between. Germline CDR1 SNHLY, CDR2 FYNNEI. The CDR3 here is CASSEAHTDTQYF. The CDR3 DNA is TGTGCCAGCAGTGAAGCGCATACAGATACGCAGTATTTT.

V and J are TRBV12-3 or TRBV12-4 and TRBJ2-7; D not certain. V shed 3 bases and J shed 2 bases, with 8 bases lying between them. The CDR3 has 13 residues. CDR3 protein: CASSFSQPYEQYF. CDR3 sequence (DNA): TGTGCCAGCAGTTTCAGTCAGCCCTACGAGCAGTACTTC.

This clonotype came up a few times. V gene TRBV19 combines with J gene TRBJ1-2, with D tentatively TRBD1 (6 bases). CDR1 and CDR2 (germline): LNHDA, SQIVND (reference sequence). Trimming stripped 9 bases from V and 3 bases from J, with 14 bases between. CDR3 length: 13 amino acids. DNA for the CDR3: TGTGCCAGCCGGGACACGTTATACTATGGCTACACCTTC. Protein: CASRDTLYYGYTF.

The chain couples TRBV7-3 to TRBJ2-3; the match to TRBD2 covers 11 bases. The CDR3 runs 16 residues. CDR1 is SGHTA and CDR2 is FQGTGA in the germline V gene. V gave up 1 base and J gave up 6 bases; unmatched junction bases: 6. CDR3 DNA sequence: TGTGCCAGCAGCTTAAATACTAGCGGGAGTGGGGATACGCAGTATTTT. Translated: CASSLNTSGSGDTQYF.

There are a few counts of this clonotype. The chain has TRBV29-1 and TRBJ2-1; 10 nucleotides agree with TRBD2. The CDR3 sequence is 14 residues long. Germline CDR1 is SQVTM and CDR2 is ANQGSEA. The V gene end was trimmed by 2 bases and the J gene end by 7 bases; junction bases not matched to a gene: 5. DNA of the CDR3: TGCAGCGTTGAATTCCTAGCGGGAGTTAATGAGCAGTTCTTC. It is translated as CSVEFLAGVNEQFF.

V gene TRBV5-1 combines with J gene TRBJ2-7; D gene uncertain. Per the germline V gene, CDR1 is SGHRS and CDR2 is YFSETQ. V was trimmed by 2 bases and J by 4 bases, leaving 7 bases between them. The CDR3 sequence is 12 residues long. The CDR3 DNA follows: TGCGCCAGCAGCTTCAGCGCGTACGAGCAGTACTTC. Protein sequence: CASSFSAYEQYF.

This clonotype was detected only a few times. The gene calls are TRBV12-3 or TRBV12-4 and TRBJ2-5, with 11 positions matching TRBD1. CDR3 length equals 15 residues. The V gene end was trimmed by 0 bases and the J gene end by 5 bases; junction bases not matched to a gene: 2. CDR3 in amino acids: CASSLAGTGGETQYF. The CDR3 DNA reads TGTGCCAGCAGTTTAGCCGGGACAGGGGGGGAGACCCAGTACTTC.

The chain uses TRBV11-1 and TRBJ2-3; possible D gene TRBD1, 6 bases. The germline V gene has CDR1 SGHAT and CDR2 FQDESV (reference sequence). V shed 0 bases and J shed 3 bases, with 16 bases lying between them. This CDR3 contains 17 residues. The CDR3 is CASSLAAQGYGTDTQYF. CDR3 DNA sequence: TGTGCCAGCAGCTTAGCGGCGCAGGGGTACGGAACAGATACGCAGTATTTT.

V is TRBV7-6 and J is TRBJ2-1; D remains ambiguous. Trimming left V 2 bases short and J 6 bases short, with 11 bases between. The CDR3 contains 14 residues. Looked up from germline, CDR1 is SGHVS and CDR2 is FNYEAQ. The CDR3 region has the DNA TGTGCCAGCAGCTTAAGGGTTGCCTCCAATGAGCAGTTCTTC. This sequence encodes CASSLRVASNEQFF.

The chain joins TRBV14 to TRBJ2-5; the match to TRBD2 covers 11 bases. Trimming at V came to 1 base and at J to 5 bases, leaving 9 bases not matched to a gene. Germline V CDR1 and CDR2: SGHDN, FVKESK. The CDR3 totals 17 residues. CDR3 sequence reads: CASSQGRTSGSRETQYF. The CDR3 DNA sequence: TGTGCCAGCAGCCAAGGGAGGACTAGCGGGTCTCGGGAGACCCAGTACTTC.

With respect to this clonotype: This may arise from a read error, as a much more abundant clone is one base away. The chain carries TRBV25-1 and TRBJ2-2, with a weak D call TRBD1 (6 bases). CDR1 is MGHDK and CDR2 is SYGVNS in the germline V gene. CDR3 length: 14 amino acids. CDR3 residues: CDSSRYTGTGELFF. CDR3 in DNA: TGTGACAGCAGTCGATACACAGGGACCGGGGAGCTGTTTTTT.

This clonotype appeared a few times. The DNA for the CDR3 is TGTGCCAGCAGCGTAGACAGCCGTAATTCACCCCTCCACTTT. This sequence encodes CASSVDSRNSPLHF. The chain joins TRBV9 to TRBJ1-6, with unresolved D. The CDR3 runs 14 residues. Germline lookup yields CDR1 SGDLS and CDR2 YYNGEE. Deletions cut 0 bases from V and 6 bases from J, with 7 bases between. The entire variable domain, with the rest obtained from reference TRBV9 and TRBJ1-6, is as follows: DSGVTQTPKHLITATGQRVTLRCSPRSGDLSVYWYQQSLDQGLQFLIQYYNGEERAKGNILERFSAQQFPDLHSELNLSSLELGDSALYFCASSVDSRNSPLHFGNGTRLTVT.